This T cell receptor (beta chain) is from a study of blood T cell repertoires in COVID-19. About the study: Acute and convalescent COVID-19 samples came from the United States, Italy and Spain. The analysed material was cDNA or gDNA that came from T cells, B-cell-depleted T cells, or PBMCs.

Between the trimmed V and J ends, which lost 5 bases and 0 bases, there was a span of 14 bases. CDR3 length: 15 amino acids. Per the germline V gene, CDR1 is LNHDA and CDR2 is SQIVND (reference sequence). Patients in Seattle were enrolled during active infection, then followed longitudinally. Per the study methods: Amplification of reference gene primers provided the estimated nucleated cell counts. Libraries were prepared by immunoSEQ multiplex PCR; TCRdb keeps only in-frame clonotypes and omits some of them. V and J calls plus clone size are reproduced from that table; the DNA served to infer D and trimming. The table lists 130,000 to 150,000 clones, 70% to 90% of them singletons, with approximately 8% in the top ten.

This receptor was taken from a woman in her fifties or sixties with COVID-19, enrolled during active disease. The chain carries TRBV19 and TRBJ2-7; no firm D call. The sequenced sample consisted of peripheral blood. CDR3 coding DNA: TGTGCCAGTAGTCACGCATGGGCAAACTCCTACGAGCAGTACTTC. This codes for CASSHAWANSYEQYF. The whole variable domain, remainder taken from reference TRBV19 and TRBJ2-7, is DGGITQSPKYLFRKEGQNVTLSCEQNLNHDAMYWYRQDPGQGLRLIYYSQIVNDFQKGDIAEGYSVSREKKESFPLTVTSAQKNPTAFYLCASSHAWANSYEQYFGPGTRLTVT.